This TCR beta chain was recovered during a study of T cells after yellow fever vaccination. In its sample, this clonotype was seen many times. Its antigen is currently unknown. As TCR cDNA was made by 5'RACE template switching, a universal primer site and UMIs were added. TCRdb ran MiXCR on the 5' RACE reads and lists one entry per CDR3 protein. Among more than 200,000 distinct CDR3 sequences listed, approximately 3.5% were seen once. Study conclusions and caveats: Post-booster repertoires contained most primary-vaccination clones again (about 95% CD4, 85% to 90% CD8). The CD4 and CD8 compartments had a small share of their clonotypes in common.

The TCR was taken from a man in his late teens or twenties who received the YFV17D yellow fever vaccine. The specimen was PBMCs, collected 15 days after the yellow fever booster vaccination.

In DNA, the CDR3 is TGTGCCAGCAGCTTATCGGCGGGGAATGAGCAGTTCTTC. Residues: CASSLSAGNEQFF. The V call is TRBV7-2, the J call TRBJ2-1; the D gene is possibly TRBD2 (6 bases). The CDR3 length is 13 residues. V was clipped by 2 bases and J by 7 bases, with 9 bases between them. Germline assignment: CDR1 SGHTA and CDR2 FQGNSA.